This passage covers 28 T cell receptor beta chains from one sample sequenced in a study of cytomegalovirus exposure and HLA in healthy donors. The data were produced by immunoSEQ multiplex PCR, yet TCRdb's version contains in-frame clones alone and is incomplete. The table has about 150,000 clones, 75% to 90% seen once. The sample comprised PBMCs. The receptor set was obtained from a young man in good health and CMV-seropositive.

J is TRBJ2-1 and V is TRBV5-6; TRBD2 aligns across 9 bases. V trimming: 0 bases; J trimming: 15 bases; junction bases outside the gene matches: 13. The CDR3 totals 15 residues. CDR1 and CDR2 (germline): SGHDT, YYEEEE. The CDR3 loop is CASSLGRGAGGGTFF. The DNA of the CDR3 is TGTGCCAGCAGCTTGGGCCGAGGAGCGGGGGGCGGCACGTTCTTC. The complete variable domain, with remaining parts taken from reference TRBV5-6 and TRBJ2-1, reads DAGVTQSPTHLIKTRGQQVTLRCSPKSGHDTVSWYQQALGQGPQFIFQYYEEEERQRGNFPDRFSGHQFPNYSSELNVNALLLGDSALYLCASSLGRGAGGGTFFGPGTRLTVL.

The J gene is TRBJ1-6, the V gene TRBV7-9; no reliable D call. Germline V gene lookup returns CDR1 SEHNR and CDR2 FQNEAQ (reference sequence). This CDR3 comprises 14 residues. V lost 2 bases and J lost 6, with 8 bases in between. The CDR3 nucleotides read TGTGCCAGCAGCTTACCACCCGGTAATTCACCCCTCCACTTT. This codes for CASSLPPGNSPLHF.

Of note for this clone: Additional DNA sequences in this sample encode the identical CDR3. This rearrangement joins TRBV18 to TRBJ1-2, with D possibly TRBD1 on 6 matching bases. Trimming removed 2 bases from V and 0 bases from J, with 7 bases in between. Germline lookup yields CDR1 KGHSH and CDR2 LQKENI. There are 14 residues in the CDR3. This CDR3 is CASSPTGTNYGYTF. The DNA of the CDR3 is TGTGCCAGCTCACCAACAGGGACTAACTATGGCTACACCTTC.

The rearrangement links TRBV6-5 to TRBJ1-2; no clear D gene. The CDR3 extends over 15 amino acids. V lost 0 bases and J lost 2, with 10 bases in between. CDR1 and CDR2 from the germline V gene are MNHEY and SVGAGI. CDR3 DNA: TGTGCCAGCAGTTACTCGAGTCGGTCGAACTATGGCTACACCTTC. This translates into CASSYSSRSNYGYTF.

The CDR3: CASKREGFTYEQYF. CDR3 nucleotide sequence: TGTGCCAGCAAGAGGGAGGGATTTACCTACGAGCAGTACTTC. V is TRBV2 and J is TRBJ2-7; 7 bases align to TRBD2. With V trimmed by 7 bases and J by 2 bases, 8 bases remained unmatched. This CDR3 has 14 residues. CDR1 and CDR2 (germline): SNHLY, FYNNEI. Combining the CDR3 with reference TRBV2 and TRBJ2-7 gives the whole variable domain EPEVTQTPSHQVTQMGQEVILRCVPISNHLYFYWYRQILGQKVEFLVSFYNNEISEKSEIFDDQFSVERPDGSNFTLKIRSTKLEDSAMYFCASKREGFTYEQYFGPGTRLTVT.

This clone came up a few times. The sample contains more than one DNA sequence encoding this CDR3. The CDR3: CSAGTGSYEQYF. Here the CDR3 DNA reads TGCAGCGCCGGGACAGGGTCCTACGAGCAGTACTTC. The chain joins TRBV29-1 to TRBJ2-7, with 9 bases aligning to TRBD1. The CDR3 loop spans 12 amino acids. V was clipped by 7 bases and J by 1 base; unmatched bases: 2. CDR1 and CDR2 (germline): SQVTM, ANQGSEA.

The chain carries TRBV5-6 and TRBJ1-3; D remains unclear. Germline V gives CDR1 SGHDT, CDR2 YYEEEE. The CDR3 sequence is 16 residues long. Deletions cut 1 base from V and 0 bases from J, with 11 bases between. CDR3: CASSLLGIRSGNTIYF. In DNA form, the CDR3 reads TGTGCCAGCAGCTTGCTAGGTATCCGCTCTGGAAACACCATATATTTT. Supplemented by reference TRBV5-6 and TRBJ1-3, the full variable domain reads DAGVTQSPTHLIKTRGQQVTLRCSPKSGHDTVSWYQQALGQGPQFIFQYYEEEERQRGNFPDRFSGHQFPNYSSELNVNALLLGDSALYLCASSLLGIRSGNTIYFGEGSWLTVV.

The chain uses TRBV6-5 and TRBJ2-7; TRBD1 is a possible D gene (6 bases). Germline V CDR1 and CDR2: MNHEY, SVGAGI. The CDR3 is 14 amino acids. V lost 5 bases and J 2 bases, leaving 13 bases between the germline ends. CDR3 residues: CASSTGHGPYEQYF. The CDR3 DNA is TGTGCCAGCAGTACAGGGCACGGTCCCTACGAGCAGTACTTC.

This chain uses TRBV15 with TRBJ1-2; perhaps TRBD1 as D (6 bases). Trimming pared 9 bases from V and 7 bases from J, leaving 24 bases between. The CDR3 runs to 15 residues. Germline CDR1 LNHNV, CDR2 YYDKDF (reference sequence). CDR3 residues: CATRDTKRREGGYTF. CDR3 coding DNA: TGTGCCACACGGGACACGAAGAGAAGGGAAGGTGGCTACACCTTC.

The V and J genes are TRBV7-6 and TRBJ1-2; 7 nucleotides align to TRBD1. This CDR3 spans 15 amino acids. V lost 1 base, J lost 5 bases, and 7 bases stayed unmatched. Germline CDR1 SGHVS, CDR2 FNYEAQ. DNA for the CDR3: TGTGCCAGCAGCTTAGGGGGGACAGACCTTTATGGCTACACCTTC. Its protein product is CASSLGGTDLYGYTF. Complete variable domain (other parts from reference TRBV7-6 and TRBJ1-2): GAGVSQSPRYKVTKRGQDVALRCDPISGHVSLYWYRQALGQGPEFLTYFNYEAQQDKSGLPNDRFSAERPEGSISTLTIQRTEQRDSAMYRCASSLGGTDLYGYTFGSGTRLTVV.

The rearrangement uses TRBV20-1 and TRBJ1-2; the match to TRBD1 covers 7 bases. CDR3 length equals 11 residues. Germline V gene data show CDR1 as DFQATT and CDR2 as SNEGSKA (reference sequence). V gave up 1 base and J gave up 7 bases; unmatched junction bases: 0. The DNA of the CDR3 is TGCAGTGCTAGAGCAGGGGGTGGCTACACCTTC. Its translation is CSARAGGGYTF.

This sequence joins TRBV30 and TRBJ1-2, with a possible D match to TRBD1 (5 bases). The CDR3 has 15 amino acids. In germline, CDR1 is GTSNPN, CDR2 SVGIG (reference sequence). Trimming removed 0 bases from V and 5 bases from J, with 16 bases in between. The CDR3 bases are TGTGCCTGGAGTGTACACCTCGGGACTGAGTATGGCTACACCTTC. Translated, it gives CAWSVHLGTEYGYTF.

The chain has TRBV29-1 and TRBJ1-2; D may be TRBD1 (5 bases). The CDR3 runs to 12 residues. Trimming cost V 4 bases and J 8 bases, with 14 bases left between them. Looked up from germline, CDR1 is SQVTM and CDR2 is ANQGSEA. The CDR3 region has the DNA TGCAGCGTTGCGGGGGATACGGGCGGCTACACCTTC. Its protein product is CSVAGDTGGYTF.

This chain joins TRBV6-4 and TRBJ1-1; no firm D call. Deletions cut 4 bases from V and 4 bases from J, with 16 bases between. The CDR3 has 15 residues. Per the germline V gene, CDR1 is MRHNA and CDR2 is SNTAGT. The DNA for the CDR3 is TGTGCCAGCAGTGTCGGGGAGGGCTCGGGCACTGAAGCTTTCTTT. Translation: CASSVGEGSGTEAFF.

This sequence joins TRBV4-3 and TRBJ2-1; D call uncertain. Germline V gives CDR1 LGHNA, CDR2 YSLEER. This CDR3 has 13 amino acids. V was clipped by 1 base and J by 9 bases, with 10 bases between them. CDR3 amino acids: CASSQGKSGEQFF. In DNA, the CDR3 is TGCGCCAGCAGCCAAGGGAAATCGGGTGAGCAGTTCTTC.

V gene TRBV5-1 combines with J gene TRBJ2-1; perhaps TRBD2 as D (6 bases). V dropped 4 bases and J dropped 7 bases, with 18 bases sitting between them. CDR1 is SGHRS, CDR2 YFSETQ, per germline. This CDR3 comprises 15 residues. CDR3 DNA sequence: TGCGCCAGCAGCCGCCCCGGCGGAGGGGTAAATGAGCAGTTCTTC. Residues: CASSRPGGGVNEQFF.

The chain employs TRBV7-2 and TRBJ2-3; D possibly corresponds to TRBD2 (5 bases). V gave up 1 base and J gave up 0 bases, with 8 bases separating them. The CDR3 extends over 15 amino acids. CDR1 and CDR2 (germline): SGHTA, FQGNSA. The CDR3 DNA is TGTGCCAGCAGCTTAGATCGGACTAGCACAGATACGCAGTATTTT. Its translation is CASSLDRTSTDTQYF.

This clone appeared a single time. V is TRBV4-1 and J is TRBJ2-7, with 9 bases aligning to TRBD2. Per germline, CDR1 MGHRA and CDR2 YSYEKL. V trimming: 1 base; J trimming: 2 bases; junction bases outside the gene matches: 6. The CDR3 covers 16 residues. CDR3 sequence reads: CASSQVLAGATYEQYF. The CDR3 DNA sequence: TGCGCCAGCAGCCAAGTTTTAGCGGGAGCGACCTACGAGCAGTACTTC.

This chain connects TRBV7-2 to TRBJ2-1, with 11 bases lining up with TRBD2. After removal of 0 bases from V and 6 bases from J, the junction contained 13 bases not matched to a gene. The CDR3 has 19 residues. Germline V gives CDR1 SGHTA, CDR2 FQGNSA. As DNA, the CDR3 is TGTGCCAGCAGCTTAGCGGGTAGCGGGAGGGCCTTAGCCGCCAATGAGCAGTTCTTC. Amino acids: CASSLAGSGRALAANEQFF.

The rearrangement uses TRBV4-3 and TRBJ2-1, with 8 bases matching TRBD2. V trimming: 0 bases; J trimming: 2 bases; junction bases outside the gene matches: 6. The germline V gene has CDR1 LGHNA and CDR2 YSLEER. This CDR3 is built from 17 residues. CDR3 DNA sequence: TGCGCCAGCAGCCAAGATGGCAGCGGGAGCCCCTACAATGAGCAGTTCTTC. This codes for CASSQDGSGSPYNEQFF.

This chain joins TRBV30 and TRBJ1-1; a possible D gene is TRBD1 (6 bases). Looked up from germline, CDR1 is GTSNPN and CDR2 is SVGIG (reference sequence). The V and J ends lost 0 bases and 3 bases respectively, with 14 bases between them. The CDR3 sequence is 15 residues long. The CDR3 DNA is TGTGCCTGGAGTGTACCGGGGGGGCGCCACACTGAAGCTTTCTTT. Amino acid sequence: CAWSVPGGRHTEAFF.

The rearrangement joins TRBV4-3 to TRBJ2-1, with 7 bases lining up with TRBD1. Germline-derived CDR1 and CDR2 are LGHNA and YSLEER. J lost 7 bases, V lost 3 bases, and 12 bases had no gene match. This CDR3 contains 16 residues. The CDR3 nucleotides read TGCGCCAGCAGCCAGGGTACGACAGGGCGACGGAATGAGCAGTTCTTC. Translating gives CASSQGTTGRRNEQFF.

This sequence joins TRBV7-6 and TRBJ2-3; D perhaps matches TRBD2 (7 bases). The CDR3 loop spans 17 amino acids. The germline gives CDR1 SGHVS, CDR2 FNYEAQ. Trimming removed 4 bases from V and 1 base from J, with 18 bases in between. The CDR3 reads CASSSSMGGAGTDTQYF. In DNA form, the CDR3 reads TGTGCCAGCAGCTCATCTATGGGGGGGGCTGGCACAGATACGCAGTATTTT.

This clone was found once. V gene TRBV29-1 combines with J gene TRBJ2-7; 9 bases align to TRBD1. CDR1 is SQVTM, CDR2 ANQGSEA, per germline. CDR3 length: 13 residues. V lost 7 bases to trimming and J lost 3 bases; unmatched junction nucleotides: 7. In DNA, the CDR3 is TGCAGCGCCTCCGGGACAGGGCGCTACGAGCAGTACTTC. Translating gives CSASGTGRYEQYF.

This chain connects TRBV7-2 to TRBJ1-5, with D maybe TRBD1 (5 bases). Germline CDR1 and CDR2: SGHTA and FQGNSA. Trimming removed 2 bases at V and 5 bases at J, with 13 bases between. The CDR3 extends over 15 amino acids. The CDR3, as DNA: TGTGCCAGCAGCTTATATCCGGGGGTCTATCAGCCCCAGCATTTT. Protein: CASSLYPGVYQPQHF.

This clone was picked up one time. The V gene is TRBV11-2, the J gene TRBJ2-5, with 9 bases identical to TRBD2. The CDR3 has 16 amino acids. V trimming: 2 bases; J trimming: 4 bases; junction bases outside the gene matches: 8. Germline V CDR1 and CDR2: SGHAT, FQNNGV. The CDR3 DNA follows: TGTGCCAGCAGCTTACAGGCGGGGGGGCCCGCAGAGACCCAGTACTTC. Translating gives CASSLQAGGPAETQYF.

This clone was counted between two and nine times. The chain combines TRBV6-5 with TRBJ2-1; 11 bases align to TRBD2. Germline CDR1 reads MNHEY; CDR2 reads SVGAGI. The ends lost 4 bases at V and 6 bases at J; junction bases unmatched: 5. The length of the CDR3 is 15 residues. CDR3 coding DNA: TGTGCCAGCAGTTCTCGACTAGCGGGACTCAATGAGCAGTTCTTC. Its protein product is CASSSRLAGLNEQFF.

The chain employs TRBV30 and TRBJ1-2; D gene ambiguous. Germline V gene sequence: CDR1 GTSNPN, CDR2 SVGIG (reference sequence). The CDR3 runs to 12 residues. V dropped 5 bases and J dropped 2 bases, with 9 bases sitting between them. CDR3 residues: CAWWRRNYGYTF. CDR3 sequence (DNA): TGTGCCTGGTGGAGGAGGAACTATGGCTACACCTTC.